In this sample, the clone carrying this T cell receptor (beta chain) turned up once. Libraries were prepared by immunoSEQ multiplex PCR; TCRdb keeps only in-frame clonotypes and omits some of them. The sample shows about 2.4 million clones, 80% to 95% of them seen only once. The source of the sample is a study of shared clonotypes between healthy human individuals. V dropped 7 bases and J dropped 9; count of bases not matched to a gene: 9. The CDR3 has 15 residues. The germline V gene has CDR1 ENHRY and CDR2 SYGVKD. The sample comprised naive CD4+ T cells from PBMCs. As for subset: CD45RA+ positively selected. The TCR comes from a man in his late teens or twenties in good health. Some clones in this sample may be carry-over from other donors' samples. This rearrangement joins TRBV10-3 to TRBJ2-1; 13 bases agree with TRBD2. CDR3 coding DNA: TGTGCCATCACCAAGGGAGGGACTAGCGGGACTGAGCAGTTCTTC. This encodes CAITKGGTSGTEQFF.